The entry that follows covers one TCR beta chain sequence. Its target is not known. Germline CDR1 reads SEHNR; CDR2 reads FQNEAQ (reference sequence). The junction had 5 bases not matched to a gene; V was cut back by 4 bases and J by 2 bases. This CDR3 is built from 15 residues. The primer mix had 60 Vbeta and 13 Jbeta primers. Profiling relied on immunoSEQ multiplex PCR, and the TCRdb table lists in-frame clones only, not all of them. This table lists approximately 27,000 clones. This sample is drawn from a study of cytomegalovirus exposure and HLA in healthy donors. Overall study results and limits: TCR beta V- and J-gene trimming was later associated with a missense DCLRE1C variant. A list of 150 or so TCR beta chains associated with cytomegalovirus was given.

This chain joins TRBV7-9 and TRBJ2-1; 7 bases map to TRBD2. Sample: PBMCs. This clonotype was sampled from a man aged 25 to 40 in good health and CMV-seronegative. The CDR3 DNA reads TGTGCCAGCAGCTACCTCGCGGGGGCCTACAATGAGCAGTTCTTC. It specifies CASSYLAGAYNEQFF.